Below, 22 T cell receptor beta chains from the same sample are listed, as sequenced in a study of blood T cells in healthy people across ages. Next came a second PCR, run for about 6 to 11 cycles, which used a sample-barcoded 5' primer along with a J-beta primer mix. TCRdb recomputed calls from the 5' RACE reads with MiXCR, one row per CDR3 protein. The sample consists of 600,000 to 1,000,000 distinct CDR3 sequences, 58% of them appearing once. Sequences were obtained from blood. These receptors were collected from a young man in good health.

The chain is built from TRBV6-1 and TRBJ1-2; D is possibly TRBD1 (6 bases). V lost 3 bases and J 8 bases, leaving 16 bases between the germline ends. The CDR3 totals 14 residues. Germline-derived CDR1 and CDR2 are MNHNS and SASEGT. For the CDR3, the DNA is TGTGCCAGCAGTGAGATACAGGGTCTCCGCGGCTACACCTTC. Translating gives CASSEIQGLRGYTF.

The V gene is TRBV7-2, the J gene TRBJ1-2, with TRBD1 as a possible D gene (5 bases). Germline values: CDR1 SGHTA, CDR2 FQGNSA. Trimming shortened V by 3 bases and J by 10 bases, and 18 bases separated the two germline ends. This CDR3 is built from 14 residues. The CDR3 protein is CASSFLRGWGDYTF. CDR3 nucleotide sequence: TGTGCCAGCAGCTTCCTTAGGGGTTGGGGGGACTACACCTTC.

This clonotype was observed a handful of times. The chain is built from TRBV29-1 and TRBJ2-1; 7 nucleotides match TRBD2. J lost 3 bases, V lost 8 bases, and 10 bases had no gene match. CDR1 is SQVTM, CDR2 ANQGSEA, per germline. This CDR3 region has 14 residues. The CDR3 spells CSTDEAGFYNEQFF. The CDR3 coding sequence is TGCAGCACCGACGAAGCGGGATTCTACAATGAGCAGTTCTTC.

This clonotype showed up just a few times. This chain links TRBV15 with TRBJ2-1, with 7 bases identical to TRBD2. CDR1 and CDR2 from the germline V gene are LNHNV and YYDKDF (reference sequence). After removal of 2 bases from V and 1 base from J, the junction contained 5 bases not matched to a gene. The CDR3 spans 16 residues. The chain's CDR3 is CATSRHGGSSYNEQFF. The CDR3 DNA is TGTGCCACCAGCAGACATGGCGGGAGTTCCTACAATGAGCAGTTCTTC.

The rearrangement uses TRBV5-1 and TRBJ2-5, with D possibly being TRBD2 (6 bases). Trimming removed 4 bases at V and 5 bases at J, with 15 bases between. This CDR3 has 14 amino acids. In germline, CDR1 is SGHRS, CDR2 YFSETQ. This chain's CDR3 is CASSETIAEETQYF. CDR3 bases: TGCGCCAGCAGCGAGACTATAGCGGAGGAGACCCAGTACTTC.

This clonotype is a singleton in its sample. J is TRBJ2-4 and V is TRBV28, with TRBD2 matching 10 bases. The J call is uncertain, as TRBJ2-7 better fits the DNA end. The CDR3 runs to 14 residues. Germline CDR1 reads MDHEN; CDR2 reads SYDVKM. CDR3 protein: CASTGLAVTYEQYF. The CDR3 DNA is TGTGCCAGCACTGGACTAGCGGTTACCTACGAGCAGTACTTC.

The chain couples TRBV25-1 to TRBJ2-1; 7 bases line up with TRBD1. CDR3 length equals 16 residues. The V segment lost 1 base and the J segment 10 bases; nucleotides outside the gene matches: 13. Germline values: CDR1 MGHDK, CDR2 SYGVNS. Here the CDR3 reads CASSEFEGAVVWEQFF. The CDR3 bases are TGTGCCAGCAGTGAATTTGAGGGGGCTGTTGTCTGGGAGCAGTTCTTC.

V usage is TRBV20-1 and J usage is TRBJ1-1, with 9 nucleotides matching TRBD1. CDR3 size: 14 residues. Germline loops: CDR1 DFQATT, CDR2 SNEGSKA (reference sequence). Unmatched junction bases numbered 9, after V lost 4 bases and J lost 6 bases. The CDR3 region is CSANRQGDFSEAFF. CDR3 nucleotides: TGCAGTGCTAACCGACAGGGGGATTTTTCTGAAGCTTTCTTT.

As concerns this clonotype: The junction and the germline gene differ at one end; a read error may be behind it. This sequence joins TRBV7-7 and TRBJ2-5, with TRBD2 matching over 12 bases. The end of the DNA is better explained by TRBJ2-7, so the J call may be wrong. Looked up from germline, CDR1 is SSHAT and CDR2 is FNYEAQ (reference sequence). The CDR3 totals 14 residues. The CDR3 nucleotides read TGTGCTAGCAGCCCTAGCGGGAGGGCCGACGAGCAGTACTTC. Amino acids: CASSPSGRADEQYF.

This clonotype was detected a few times. The chain links TRBV3-1 to TRBJ2-2, with D perhaps TRBD1 or TRBD2 (6 bases each). The CDR3 is 15 residues long. V was trimmed by 4 bases and J by 4 bases, leaving 13 bases between them. Germline V gene sequence: CDR1 LGHDT, CDR2 YNNKEL (reference sequence). The CDR3 coding sequence is TGTGCCAGCAGCCCAGGGGACTTTGGCACCGGGGAGCTGTTTTTT. This translates into CASSPGDFGTGELFF.

The rearrangement uses TRBV28 and TRBJ2-7, with TRBD1 matching over 8 bases. The length of the CDR3 is 15 residues. The trim removed 2 bases at V and 4 bases at J, leaving 7 bases unmatched. Germline loops: CDR1 MDHEN, CDR2 SYDVKM. This chain's CDR3 is CASSLPGQVIYEQYF. DNA for the CDR3: TGTGCCAGCAGTTTACCGGGACAGGTCATTTACGAGCAGTACTTC.

This clonotype turned up a few times. As DNA, the CDR3 is TGTGCCAGCAGCTCCCGATCATCAGAGACCCAGTACTTC. It translates to CASSSRSSETQYF. The chain combines TRBV7-2 with TRBJ2-5; no firm D call. Germline V gene sequence: CDR1 SGHTA, CDR2 FQGNSA. The CDR3 is made up of 13 amino acids. Between the trimmed V and J ends, which lost 4 bases and 4 bases, there was a span of 10 bases.

This clonotype showed up many times. The J gene is TRBJ2-6, the V gene TRBV7-3; the D is unclear. The CDR3 is made up of 13 amino acids. Trimming cost V 3 bases and J 2 bases, with 2 bases left between them. CDR1 SGHTA and CDR2 FQGTGA come from the germline V gene. Here the CDR3 reads CASSFAGANVLTF. The CDR3 coding sequence is TGTGCCAGCAGCTTTGCTGGGGCCAACGTCCTGACTTTC.

The genes are TRBV5-5 and TRBJ2-7; the D is unclear. CDR1 is SGHKS and CDR2 is YYEKEE in the germline V gene (reference sequence). This CDR3 is built from 13 residues. V dropped 4 bases and J dropped 4 bases, with 12 bases sitting between them. DNA of the CDR3: TGTGCCAGCAGCGAAATCGGCCCATACGAGCAGTACTTC. Residues: CASSEIGPYEQYF.

The chain joins TRBV20-1 to TRBJ1-5, with no clear D. There are 12 residues in the CDR3. The germline V gene has CDR1 DFQATT and CDR2 SNEGSKA (reference sequence). Trimming left V 6 bases short and J 4 bases short, with 10 bases between. This CDR3 is CSAQDPNQPQHF. The CDR3 region has the DNA TGCAGTGCCCAGGACCCTAATCAGCCCCAGCATTTT.

The DNA of the CDR3 is TGCGCCAGCAGCCAGGCCCAAGTGGGGGGCTGGGTCGGGAGGGTTAACACCGGGGAGCTGTTTTTT. It encodes CASSQAQVGGWVGRVNTGELFF. The chain has TRBV4-3 and TRBJ2-2; 8 bases match TRBD2. The CDR3 runs 22 residues. Germline loops: CDR1 LGHNA, CDR2 YSLEER. V was clipped by 3 bases and J by 2 bases; unmatched bases: 23.

The chain has TRBV4-1 and TRBJ2-7; TRBD1 agrees at 8 bases. The trim removed 3 bases at V and 2 bases at J, leaving 6 bases unmatched. Germline values: CDR1 MGHRA, CDR2 YSYEKL. There are 15 residues in the CDR3. The CDR3 reads CASSHPGQVTYEQYF. In DNA, the CDR3 is TGCGCCAGCAGCCATCCGGGACAGGTAACCTACGAGCAGTACTTC.

With respect to this clonotype: Relative to the germline gene, one junction end is altered; a read error may explain this. J is TRBJ2-4 and V is TRBV7-9; either TRBD1 or TRBD2 may fit D (5 bases each). The germline gives CDR1 SEHNR, CDR2 FQNEAQ (reference sequence). The CDR3 spans 16 residues. The CDR3 region is CTSSPPEGLAKNIQYF. In DNA, the CDR3 is TGTACCAGCAGCCCCCCTGAGGGGCTAGCCAAAAACATTCAGTACTTC.

The genes are TRBV20-1 and TRBJ2-7; D uncertain. V gave up 3 bases and J gave up 7 bases, with 13 bases separating them. The CDR3 sequence is 12 residues long. Germline V gene lookup returns CDR1 DFQATT and CDR2 SNEGSKA (reference sequence). CDR3 in DNA: TGCAGTGCTAGTGTTGGGGTTGGGGAGCAGTACTTC. It is translated as CSASVGVGEQYF.

The V call is TRBV18, the J call TRBJ2-4, with 11 positions matching TRBD1. CDR1 and CDR2 (germline): KGHSH, LQKENI. CDR3 length: 14 amino acids. V shed 5 bases and J 13 bases; nucleotides not matched to a gene: 10. CDR3 amino acids: CASSAGQGDWEQYF. CDR3 DNA: TGTGCCAGCTCAGCGGGACAGGGGGATTGGGAGCAGTACTTC. Together with reference TRBV18 and TRBJ2-4, the CDR3 gives the full variable domain: NAGVMQNPRHLVRRRGQEARLRCSPMKGHSHVYWYRQLPEEGLKFMVYLQKENIIDESGMPKERFSAEFPKEGPSILRIQQVVRGDSAAYFCASSAGQGDWEQYFGAGTRLSVL.

This clonotype was seen just once. The chain carries TRBV5-1 and TRBJ2-1, with 8 positions matching TRBD1. This CDR3 has 15 amino acids. V shed 0 bases, J shed 5 bases, and the junction held 4 bases outside the gene matches. The germline gives CDR1 SGHRS, CDR2 YFSETQ. CDR3 loop: CASSLGTGTHNEQFF. CDR3 DNA sequence: TGCGCCAGCAGCTTGGGGACAGGGACCCACAATGAGCAGTTCTTC.

The chain recombines TRBV5-1 with TRBJ2-1; TRBD2 matches at 8 bases. The germline V gene encodes CDR1 SGHRS and CDR2 YFSETQ. V lost 0 bases and J lost 0; bases outside the gene matches: 8. This CDR3 contains 18 residues. DNA of the CDR3: TGCGCCAGCAGCTTGGAGCCTAGCGGGCCGAGCTCCTACAATGAGCAGTTCTTC. As protein: CASSLEPSGPSSYNEQFF.